The 11 T cell receptor beta chains presented below share a single source sample, sequenced in a study of T cells in Graves' hyperthyroidism and ophthalmopathy (dated by TCRdb to the late 2010s). To prepare the library, multiplex PCR was applied. The sample was run on an Illumina HiSeq 2000. TCR beta CDR3 regions were amplified from RNA transcripts. The first round of RT-PCR for the TCR CDR3 was performed with the HTBI primer set and the Qiagen OneStep RT-PCR kit. The raw public data were reprocessed by TCRdb itself: fastp quality trimming at Q25, MiXCR clonotype calling, in-frame beta chains only. All rows with the same CDR3 protein become a single entry with the most common DNA and genes. The sample table records around 580,000 distinct CDR3 sequences; over 15% of these occur just once. 18% of the sample comes from the top ten. Sequenced sample: blood. The receptors here all came from a woman aged 18-29 years with Graves' hyperthyroidism.

This clonotype was counted only a few times. This chain links TRBV6-2 or TRBV6-3 with TRBJ1-1; 7 bases fit TRBD1. With V trimmed by 6 bases and J by 5 bases, 6 bases remained unmatched. Germline CDR1 is MNHEY and CDR2 is SVGEGT. The CDR3 is made up of 13 amino acids. In nucleotides, the CDR3 is TGTGCCAGCAGGGCAGGGGGGTGGACTGAAGCTTTCTTT. Its translation is CASRAGGWTEAFF.

This clonotype appeared many times. The genes are TRBV7-3 and TRBJ2-5; the match to TRBD2 covers 8 bases. CDR1 is SGHTA, CDR2 FQGTGA, per germline. The CDR3 consists of 14 residues. Trimming took 7 bases from V and 4 from J; bases not matched to a gene: 8. For the CDR3, the DNA is TGTGCCAGCAATAACGGGGGGGCTCCAGAGACCCAGTACTTC. It codes for CASNNGGAPETQYF.

In its sample, this clonotype was seen many times. The chain joins TRBV27 to TRBJ1-1, with D unresolved. The germline CDR1 and CDR2 sequences are MNHEY and SMNVEV (reference sequence). This CDR3 spans 14 amino acids. The V end was cut by 6 bases, the J end by 1 base, with 12 bases between. The CDR3 DNA sequence: TGTGCCAGCAGCCCGGACGGCCGGAACACTGAAGCTTTCTTT. Residues: CASSPDGRNTEAFF.

At least ten counts were recorded for this clonotype. This chain joins TRBV30 and TRBJ1-5; the D gene is possibly TRBD1 (5 bases). Germline V gene sequence: CDR1 GTSNPN, CDR2 SVGIG (reference sequence). The CDR3 contains 15 residues. Trimming shortened V by 1 base and J by 0 bases, and 10 bases separated the two germline ends. The CDR3 sequence: CAWSGRQYSNQPQHF. CDR3 DNA sequence: TGTGCCTGGAGTGGAAGACAGTATAGCAATCAGCCCCAGCATTTT.

The table lists this clonotype with a few counts. The chain is built from TRBV28 and TRBJ1-5; 7 bases line up with TRBD1. V was clipped by 5 bases and J by 7 bases; unmatched bases: 8. Germline V gene lookup returns CDR1 MDHEN and CDR2 SYDVKM. The CDR3 loop spans 14 amino acids. The CDR3 DNA reads as TGTGCCAGCAGTGAGGGACAGAGGTGGCAGCCCCAGCATTTT. Translating gives CASSEGQRWQPQHF.

This chain uses TRBV5-1 with TRBJ2-7; 7 positions match TRBD1. V lost 1 base and J lost 3; bases outside the gene matches: 4. The CDR3 runs to 14 residues. CDR1 is SGHRS, CDR2 YFSETQ, per germline. Here the CDR3 reads CASSLSAGGYEQYF. In DNA form, the CDR3 reads TGCGCCAGCAGCTTGTCGGCAGGGGGCTACGAGCAGTACTTC.

CDR3 bases: TGCAGTGCTAGAGCCTCGGGACTAGCGGGGGGGCCAGATACGCAGTATTTT. This encodes CSARASGLAGGPDTQYF. This sequence joins TRBV20-1 and TRBJ2-3; 16 nucleotides align to TRBD2. The CDR3 runs to 17 residues. Germline V gives CDR1 DFQATT, CDR2 SNEGSKA (reference sequence). The junction had 5 bases not matched to a gene; V was cut back by 1 base and J by 4 bases.

Only a few counts were recorded for this clonotype. V is TRBV14 and J is TRBJ1-1, with unresolved D. V was trimmed by 4 bases and J by 6 bases, leaving 21 bases between them. This CDR3 spans 16 amino acids. Per germline, CDR1 SGHDN and CDR2 FVKESK. The CDR3 spells CASSPLALEYYSEAFF. As DNA, the CDR3 is TGTGCCAGCAGCCCCTTGGCCTTAGAGTACTATTCTGAAGCTTTCTTT.

This rearrangement joins TRBV6-9 to TRBJ2-3; tentative D call: TRBD1 (6 bases). The CDR3 has 17 residues. The V and J ends lost 2 bases and 0 bases respectively, with 15 bases between them. Germline V gives CDR1 MNHGY, CDR2 SVAAGI. CDR3: CASSYGDTLTSTDTQYF. The CDR3 region has the DNA TGTGCCAGCAGTTATGGGGACACCTTAACTAGCACAGATACGCAGTATTTT.

This clonotype was picked up many times. J is TRBJ1-2 and V is TRBV6-1; D ambiguous. V lost 4 bases and J 4 bases, leaving 7 bases between the germline ends. This CDR3 comprises 12 residues. The germline CDR1 and CDR2 sequences are MNHNS and SASEGT. CDR3 DNA: TGTGCCAGCAGTGCCCACGGCTATGGCTACACCTTC. This gives the protein CASSAHGYGYTF.

This clonotype was seen many times. The CDR3 here is CSARDPGARLDTQYF. CDR3 DNA: TGCAGTGCTAGAGATCCGGGGGCGCGGTTAGATACGCAGTATTTT. The chain has TRBV20-1 and TRBJ2-3; TRBD1 or TRBD2 may be the D gene (6 bases each). CDR1 and CDR2 from the germline V gene are DFQATT and SNEGSKA (reference sequence). Trimming took off 0 bases at V and 5 bases at J, with 15 bases between the two ends. CDR3 length: 15 residues.